This TCR beta chain was profiled in a study of tissue T cells after allogeneic stem cell transplantation. Trimming shortened V by 4 bases and J by 5 bases, and 8 bases separated the two germline ends. Germline loops: CDR1 SGHAT, CDR2 FQNNGV. CDR3 length equals 13 residues. Repertoires were generated with immunoSEQ multiplex PCR, while TCRdb's copy carries only in-frame clones and drops some. The table includes some 43,000 clones, approximately 92% detected once. The sequence was collected from a woman aged 35-70 years who later had graft-versus-host disease after an allogeneic stem cell transplant. The rearrangement uses TRBV11-2 and TRBJ2-2; D unclear. The sequencing here drew on blood, taken before transplantation. CDR3 region: CASSSRFTGELFF. The DNA for the CDR3 is TGTGCCAGCAGCTCCCGTTTTACCGGGGAGCTGTTTTTT. Combining the CDR3 with reference TRBV11-2 and TRBJ2-2 gives the whole variable domain EAGVAQSPRYKIIEKRQSVAFWCNPISGHATLYWYQQILGQGPKLLIQFQNNGVVDDSQLPKDRFSAERLKGVDSTLKIQPAKLEDSAVYLCASSSRFTGELFFGEGSRLTVL.